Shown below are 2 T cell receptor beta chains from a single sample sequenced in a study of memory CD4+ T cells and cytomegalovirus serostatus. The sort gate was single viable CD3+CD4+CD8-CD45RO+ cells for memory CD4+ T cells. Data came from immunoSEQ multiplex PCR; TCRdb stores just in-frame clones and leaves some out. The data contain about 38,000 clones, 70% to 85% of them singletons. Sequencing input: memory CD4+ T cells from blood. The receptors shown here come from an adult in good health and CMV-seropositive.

CDR3 DNA: TGTGCCAGCAGCCCCCCATCGGGTCTAGCCGGACTAGATACGCAGTATTTT. Translated: CASSPPSGLAGLDTQYF. This chain links TRBV7-2 with TRBJ2-3; D may be TRBD2 (5 bases). The V gene lost 5 bases and the J gene lost 5 bases, with 23 bases spanning the gap. CDR1 SGHTA and CDR2 FQGNSA come from the germline V gene. The CDR3 is 17 amino acids. Based on the CDR3 plus reference TRBV7-2 and TRBJ2-3, the full variable domain is GAGVSQSPSNKVTEKGKDVELRCDPISGHTALYWYRQSLGQGLEFLIYFQGNSAPDKSGLPSDRFSAERTGGSVSTLTIQRTQQEDSAVYLCASSPPSGLAGLDTQYFGPGTRLTVL.

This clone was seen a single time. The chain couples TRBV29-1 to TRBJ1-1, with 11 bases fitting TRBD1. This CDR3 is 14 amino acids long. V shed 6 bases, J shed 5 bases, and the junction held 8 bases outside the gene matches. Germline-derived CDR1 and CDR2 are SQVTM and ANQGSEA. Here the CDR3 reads CSVKAGTGGTEAFF. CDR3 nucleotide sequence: TGCAGCGTAAAAGCCGGGACAGGGGGTACTGAAGCTTTCTTT. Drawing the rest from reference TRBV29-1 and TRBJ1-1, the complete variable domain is SAVISQKPSRDICQRGTSLTIQCQVDSQVTMMFWYRQQPGQSLTLIATANQGSEATYESGFVIDKFPISRPNLTFSTLTVSNMSPEDSSIYLCSVKAGTGGTEAFFGQGTRLTVV.